The clone carrying this TCR beta chain was seen only a few times. This entry is derived from a study of CD8 T cells in ankylosing spondylitis. V was trimmed by 4 bases and J by 11 bases, leaving 15 bases between them. CDR3 length: 13 residues. One entry per CDR3 protein, called by TCRdb with MiXCR from the 5' RACE reads. This sample carries about 160,000 distinct CDR3 sequences, 18% of them seen once, and the ten largest clones take under 9%. This chain uses TRBV12-3 or TRBV12-4 with TRBJ1-5; a possible D gene is TRBD1 (6 bases). The sequence was obtained from a male donor with ankylosing spondylitis or in good health (not recorded which). The specimen sequenced was blood, either unsorted or a sorted T cell fraction (not recorded which). CDR3 loop: CASSSGQYESQHF. CDR3 sequence (DNA): TGTGCCAGCAGTTCGGGACAATATGAGTCCCAGCATTTT.